This T cell receptor beta chain was obtained from a study of T cells in Graves' hyperthyroidism and ophthalmopathy. Regarding the study as a whole: A model built on 13 V-J features separated ophthalmopathy from stable hyperthyroidism.

This clonotype appeared many times. As yet, its antigen is unknown. Mismatch with germline at one junction end may stem from a read error. Diagnoses were established using clinical symptoms, serum thyroxine and TRAb, thyroid ultrasound and orbital computed tomography. This CDR3 is 13 amino acids long. TCR beta CDR3 regions were amplified from RNA. With the HTBI primer set, the TCR CDR3 went through a first round of RT-PCR. TCRdb re-derived calls from the multiplex PCR reads in MiXCR, one entry per CDR3 protein. The data hold some 350,000 distinct CDR3 sequences, with around 25% observed a single time. Source material: blood. This sequence was found in a man aged 50 to 60 with Graves' hyperthyroidism. J is TRBJ2-7 and V is TRBV12-3 or TRBV12-4, with D uncertain. DNA of the CDR3: TGTGCCAGCAGCTTAGGCGTCTCCTACGAGCAGTACTTC. Its translation is CASSLGVSYEQYF.